This passage covers 12 T cell receptor beta chains from one sample sequenced in a study of graft-versus-host responses after intestinal transplantation (dated by TCRdb to the early 2020s). The intended sense of this specimen's time point label: cells obtained before transplantation from donor or recipient. The library was prepared using the immunoSEQ multiplex PCR assay. The source is immuneACCESS, and TCRdb retained only in-frame sequences with V and J called. Part of the clones is not carried over; for the studies checked, unresolved V genes explain less than half of this, and the remainder is unexplained. In this sample the table shows over 65,000 clones, around 93% of which occur a single time. 7.6% of the sample rests with the top ten. No antigen has been assigned to these receptors. The source was unstimulated CD8+ T cells sorted from spleen or lymph node cells, collected before transplant. These receptors originate from a human donor who was the organ donor for an intestinal transplant.

V gene TRBV5-6 combines with J gene TRBJ2-4; a weak D match, TRBD1 (5 bases). The CDR3 spans 15 residues. The V gene lost 1 base and the J gene lost 3 bases, with 11 bases spanning the gap. Germline assignment: CDR1 SGHDT and CDR2 YYEEEE. For the CDR3, the DNA is TGTGCCAGCAGCTTGACGCGACAGAACAAAAACATTCAGTACTTC. Its protein product is CASSLTRQNKNIQYF.

This sequence joins TRBV6-1 and TRBJ2-5; 10 nucleotides match TRBD1. TRBJ2-7 explains the end of the DNA better; the J call may be wrong. This CDR3 is 16 amino acids long. Germline V gene data show CDR1 as MNHNS and CDR2 as SASEGT. The CDR3 DNA is TGTGCCAGCAGTGAAATTGGGACAGGGGCTGCAGACGAGCAGTACTTC. This translates into CASSEIGTGAADEQYF.

The V gene is TRBV27, the J gene TRBJ2-3, with D unclear. V lost 4 bases, J lost 3 bases, and 11 bases lay in between. The CDR3 has 14 residues. Germline V gene lookup returns CDR1 MNHEY and CDR2 SMNVEV (reference sequence). The CDR3, as DNA: TGTGCCAGCAGTTCCCCCCCCGGGACAGATACGCAGTATTTT. Translated: CASSSPPGTDTQYF.

In regard to this clone: The sample contains more than one DNA sequence encoding this CDR3. This rearrangement joins TRBV10-2 to TRBJ2-2; 8 positions match TRBD2. The CDR3 runs to 15 residues. CDR1 WSHSY and CDR2 SAAADI come from the germline V gene. The ends lost 6 bases at V and 6 bases at J; junction bases unmatched: 9. The CDR3 nucleotides are TGCGCCAGCAGGGAAGCGGGGGAAGGCTCCGGGGAGCTGTTTTTT. This translates into CASREAGEGSGELFF.

CDR3 region: CASSHRAGQYGYTF. The DNA of the CDR3 is TGCGCCAGCAGCCATCGGGCAGGGCAATATGGCTACACCTTC. The chain uses TRBV4-1 and TRBJ1-2; a weak D match, TRBD1 (5 bases). Trimming removed 3 bases from V and 5 bases from J, with 13 bases in between. This CDR3 spans 14 amino acids. Germline V gene lookup returns CDR1 MGHRA and CDR2 YSYEKL.

This clone was seen only once. The chain has TRBV15 and TRBJ1-4, with 10 nucleotides matching TRBD1. Germline CDR1 is LNHNV and CDR2 is YYDKDF (reference sequence). The CDR3 loop spans 17 amino acids. The V gene end was trimmed by 2 bases and the J gene end by 8 bases; junction bases not matched to a gene: 11. Here the CDR3 reads CATSRSLAGTGVEKLFF. CDR3 DNA: TGTGCCACCAGCAGATCCCTAGCCGGGACAGGGGTCGAAAAACTGTTTTTT.

The chain joins TRBV9 to TRBJ2-1, with 10 bases lining up with TRBD2. The length of the CDR3 is 22 residues. Germline values: CDR1 SGDLS, CDR2 YYNGEE. The V and J ends lost 1 base and 2 bases, in that order; junction bases with no gene match: 21. The CDR3 protein is CASSVRGSGRVEGGPPYNEQFF. The CDR3 nucleotides read TGTGCCAGCAGCGTACGGGGAAGCGGGAGGGTTGAGGGGGGCCCTCCCTACAATGAGCAGTTCTTC.

The chain's CDR3 is CASSSGGRVFEQYF. The CDR3 DNA follows: TGCGCCAGCAGCTCGGGGGGCAGGGTATTCGAGCAGTACTTC. The chain recombines TRBV5-1 with TRBJ2-7, with a possible D match to TRBD2 (7 bases). The CDR3 runs to 14 residues. The germline CDR1 and CDR2 sequences are SGHRS and YFSETQ. V lost 3 bases and J lost 6, with 16 bases in between.

In this sample, this clone turned up once. The chain is built from TRBV19 and TRBJ2-1; D might be TRBD2 (7 bases). The CDR3 is 17 residues long. Trimming left V 3 bases short and J 9 bases short, with 24 bases between. Germline V gives CDR1 LNHDA, CDR2 SQIVND (reference sequence). CDR3 residues: CASSITSAGDRGVEQFF. CDR3 nucleotide sequence: TGTGCCAGTAGTATCACTAGCGCAGGGGACCGGGGGGTTGAGCAGTTCTTC.

The V gene is TRBV7-3, the J gene TRBJ1-2, with TRBD1 identical over 9 bases. The V segment lost 4 bases and the J segment 6 bases; nucleotides outside the gene matches: 15. Germline assignment: CDR1 SGHTA and CDR2 FQGTGA. This CDR3 region has 17 residues. The chain's CDR3 is CASSSTGTGIDEDGYTF. The CDR3 coding sequence is TGTGCCAGCAGCTCCACCGGGACAGGGATTGATGAGGATGGCTACACCTTC.

The chain couples TRBV5-6 to TRBJ2-1; perhaps TRBD2 as D (5 bases). The ends were cut back, 4 bases at V and 2 bases at J, with 7 bases in the middle. CDR1 is SGHDT, CDR2 YYEEEE, per germline. The CDR3 loop spans 13 amino acids. The chain's CDR3 is CASSATTYNEQFF. CDR3 DNA sequence: TGTGCCAGCAGCGCGACTACCTACAATGAGCAGTTCTTC.

The chain couples TRBV5-1 to TRBJ2-3; D not certain. The CDR3 length is 13 residues. The V gene lost 0 bases and the J gene lost 6 bases, with 8 bases spanning the gap. From germline, CDR1 is SGHRS and CDR2 YFSETQ. The CDR3 DNA reads TGCGCCAGCAGCTTGGCCGGAACTGATACGCAGTATTTT. Encoded protein: CASSLAGTDTQYF.